This T cell receptor (beta chain) appears in the sequencing data of a study of cytomegalovirus exposure and HLA in healthy donors. Whole-study context: Findings of an earlier analysis included 110 million or so unique TCR beta sequences from 180 million or so T cells. There were 350 to 400 genotyped donors. Of these, 81% fell in the genetic ancestry cluster associated with self-reported Caucasian donors.

Germline-derived CDR1 and CDR2 are MNHNS and SASEGT. The CDR3 is made up of 14 amino acids. Unmatched junction bases numbered 4, after V lost 7 bases and J lost 4 bases. In regard to this clone: Its antigen is as yet unknown.

PCR primers comprised 60 Vbeta and 13 Jbeta primers. Sequencing used immunoSEQ multiplex PCR; TCRdb keeps in-frame clones, though not all of them. This table lists tens of thousands of clones. Findings of the study overall: A later analysis reportedly found fewer N-insertions in an Asian-associated ancestry cluster than the approximately 730-donor mean.

The receptor's source is a woman aged 25 to 45 in good health and CMV-seronegative. This chain links TRBV6-1 with TRBJ2-2, with TRBD1 identical over 9 bases. The sequenced sample consisted of PBMCs. Written as DNA, the CDR3 is TGTGCCAGCATGTGGACAGGGGTCACCGGGGAGCTGTTTTTT. Amino acids: CASMWTGVTGELFF.